A selection of T cell receptor beta chains follows, all from one sample in a study of beta chain features in type 1 diabetes. Clones were sequenced by immunoSEQ multiplex PCR, and TCRdb holds only the in-frame ones, with some missing. The profile shows 300,000 to 450,000 clones, less than 20% of them singletons. Sequencing was performed on naive CD4+ T cells from blood. All receptors derive from a young woman in good health. Each CDR3 is given with its conserved first and last residue. The order of the fields is D gene, clone size, V gene, J gene, CDR3 protein, CDR3 DNA. D genes are given only for firm matches. Size is omitted from some rows. Given values are once, few, many or a class for expanded clones.

d_gene: NA; abundance: NA; v_gene: TRBV5-1; j_gene: TRBJ2-5; CDR3aa: CASSSNRETQYF; CDR3nt: TGCGCCAGCAGCTCTAATCGGGAGACCCAGTACTTC
d_gene: NA; abundance: NA; v_gene: TRBV4-1; j_gene: TRBJ2-1; CDR3aa: CASSQAETGRNEQFF; CDR3nt: TGCGCCAGCAGCCAAGCCGAGACTGGCCGGAATGAGCAGTTCTTC
d_gene: NA; abundance: NA; v_gene: TRBV30; j_gene: TRBJ1-5; CDR3aa: CGWATTGSNQPQHF; CDR3nt: TGTGGCTGGGCCACGACAGGAAGCAATCAGCCCCAGCATTTT
d_gene: NA; abundance: NA; v_gene: TRBV2; j_gene: TRBJ2-5; CDR3aa: CASSGRGGASGSTETQYF; CDR3nt: TGTGCCAGCAGTGGACGTGGGGGCGCGAGCGGCAGCACAGAGACCCAGTACTTC
d_gene: TRBD2; abundance: NA; v_gene: TRBV5-6; j_gene: TRBJ2-7; CDR3aa: CASSHRTSRVSYEQYF; CDR3nt: TGTGCCAGCAGCCATCGGACTAGCCGGGTCTCCTACGAGCAGTACTTC
d_gene: NA; abundance: NA; v_gene: TRBV30; j_gene: TRBJ2-2; CDR3aa: CAWRTENTGELFF; CDR3nt: TGTGCCTGGCGGACAGAAAACACCGGGGAGCTGTTTTTT
d_gene: TRBD1; abundance: few; v_gene: TRBV30; j_gene: TRBJ2-2; CDR3aa: CAWSRDRDTGELFF; CDR3nt: TGTGCCTGGAGTAGGGACAGGGACACCGGGGAGCTGTTTTTT
d_gene: NA; abundance: few; v_gene: TRBV30; j_gene: TRBJ1-2; CDR3aa: CAWSTQQNYGYTF; CDR3nt: TGTGCCTGGAGTACCCAACAAAACTATGGCTACACCTTC
d_gene: NA; abundance: few; v_gene: TRBV30; j_gene: TRBJ2-1; CDR3aa: CAWSVNGVGEQFF; CDR3nt: TGTGCCTGGAGCGTCAACGGGGTAGGTGAGCAGTTCTTC
d_gene: NA; abundance: NA; v_gene: TRBV4-3; j_gene: TRBJ1-1; CDR3aa: CASSQGVVGTGWTEAFF; CDR3nt: TGCGCCAGCAGCCAAGGAGTAGTCGGAACAGGGTGGACTGAAGCTTTCTTT
d_gene: TRBD2; abundance: NA; v_gene: TRBV4-1; j_gene: TRBJ2-7; CDR3aa: CASSQALAGGGEQYF; CDR3nt: TGCGCCAGCAGCCAAGCACTAGCGGGGGGCGGCGAGCAGTACTTC
d_gene: NA; abundance: NA; v_gene: TRBV7-9; j_gene: TRBJ1-2; CDR3aa: CASSLQGSSNYGYTF; CDR3nt: TGTGCCAGCAGCTTACAGGGCAGTTCTAACTATGGCTACACCTTC
d_gene: TRBD1; abundance: few; v_gene: TRBV7-9; j_gene: TRBJ2-1; CDR3aa: CASSPGTGNFNEQFF; CDR3nt: TGTGCCAGCAGCCCCGGGACAGGGAATTTCAATGAGCAGTTCTTC
d_gene: TRBD1; abundance: few; v_gene: TRBV7-9; j_gene: TRBJ1-1; CDR3aa: CASSSLGQGAPTEAFF; CDR3nt: TGTGCCAGCAGCTCCCTGGGACAGGGGGCGCCCACTGAAGCTTTCTTT
d_gene: TRBD2; abundance: NA; v_gene: TRBV11-1; j_gene: TRBJ2-7; CDR3aa: CASSSIAGPYEQYF; CDR3nt: TGTGCCAGCAGCTCTATAGCGGGGCCCTACGAGCAGTACTTC
d_gene: TRBD1; abundance: NA; v_gene: TRBV2; j_gene: TRBJ1-2; CDR3aa: CASRPGQGIYYGYTF; CDR3nt: TGTGCCAGCAGGCCGGGACAGGGAATTTACTATGGCTACACCTTC
d_gene: TRBD2; abundance: few; v_gene: TRBV14; j_gene: TRBJ2-7; CDR3aa: CASSQGLVAGVTYEQYF; CDR3nt: TGTGCCAGCAGCCAAGGTTTAGTAGCGGGAGTAACCTACGAGCAGTACTTC
d_gene: TRBD1; abundance: NA; v_gene: TRBV7-9; j_gene: TRBJ1-4; CDR3aa: CASSSRGTDNEKLFF; CDR3nt: TGTGCCAGCAGCTCTCGCGGGACAGATAATGAAAAACTGTTTTTT